This T cell receptor (beta chain) originates from a study of blood T cell repertoires in COVID-19. In the study's own analysis: How many nucleated cells were present was estimated from reference gene primer amplification. TCRdb's table, derived via immunoSEQ multiplex PCR, lists solely in-frame clones and lacks some. V and J calls and clone size are as listed in that table; D and trimming were resolved from the DNA. Here the sample spans 150,000 to 200,000 clones, around 84% being singletons. The CDR3 sequence is 15 residues long. Germline V lookup: CDR1 LNHDA, CDR2 SQIVND (reference sequence). The ends were cut back, 5 bases at V and 3 bases at J, with 14 bases in the middle. It was during active infection that Seattle patients were enrolled and then longitudinally followed. A single count supports this clone.

The sequence was collected from a woman in her 70s with COVID-19, enrolled during active disease. Sequenced material: peripheral blood. The genes are TRBV19 and TRBJ1-5, with a tentative D call TRBD1 (6 bases). CDR3 loop: CASSSGAGVNQPQHF. The DNA of the CDR3 is TGTGCCAGTAGTTCAGGGGCTGGGGTCAATCAGCCCCAGCATTTT.